These 2 T cell receptor beta chains were sequenced from one sample in a study of T cell changes during pregnancy in multiple sclerosis. Measured with immunoSEQ multiplex PCR; TCRdb has only the in-frame clones, and not every one. This sample yields roughly 110,000 clones, of which roughly 90% are seen a single time; 0.65% to 0.9% belongs to the top ten. The source was peripheral blood, collected in the third trimester of pregnancy. The receptor source for this set is a female donor in good health, enrolled as a control in a pregnancy study.

V gene TRBV2 combines with J gene TRBJ2-7; D uncertain. Per the germline V gene, CDR1 is SNHLY and CDR2 is FYNNEI. The length of the CDR3 is 12 residues. The germline V and J ends were trimmed by 9 bases and 4 bases, with 13 bases remaining between them. CDR3: CASADTLYEQYF. Here the CDR3 DNA reads TGTGCCAGTGCCGACACCTTGTACGAGCAGTACTTC.

The chain is built from TRBV19 and TRBJ2-7, with D possibly being TRBD2 (6 bases). Germline CDR1 reads LNHDA; CDR2 reads SQIVND (reference sequence). The V and J ends lost 5 bases and 3 bases respectively, with 17 bases between them. The CDR3 covers 15 residues. CDR3 residues: CASSGGTSLYYEQYF. The CDR3 DNA sequence: TGTGCCAGTAGTGGAGGGACGAGTCTCTACTACGAGCAGTACTTC.